The entry below describes one T cell receptor (beta chain). The CDR3 spans 15 residues. Germline CDR1 and CDR2: SEHNR and FQNEAQ (reference sequence). Trimming removed 5 bases from V and 10 bases from J; junction bases left unmatched: 9. This specimen belongs to a study of blood T cell repertoires in COVID-19. Whole-study context: The United States, Italy and Spain were the sources of the acute and convalescent COVID-19 samples. In each case, the material was cDNA or gDNA derived from T cells, B-cell-depleted T cells, or PBMCs.

Clones were read by immunoSEQ multiplex PCR, and TCRdb kept only the in-frame ones, dropping some. This sample has roughly 100,000 clones; around 87% occur once, and the top ten carry around 2.9%. The gene calls are TRBV7-9 and TRBJ1-6, with 9 nucleotides matching TRBD1. The clonotype originates from a man in his fifties or sixties with active or convalescent COVID-19. The specimen was peripheral blood. The CDR3 nucleotides are TGTGCCAGCAGCCGGGACAGGGTAGGGCAGTCACCCCTCCACTTT. Translated, it gives CASSRDRVGQSPLHF. Looking up the rest from reference TRBV7-9 and TRBJ1-6 gives the full variable domain: DTGVSQNPRHKITKRGQNVTFRCDPISEHNRLYWYRQTLGQGPEFLTYFQNEAQLEKSRLLSDRFSAERPKGSFSTLEIQRTEQGDSAMYLCASSRDRVGQSPLHFGNGTRLTVT.